This is a list of T cell receptor beta chains from one sample in a study of neurological immune-mediated disorders. TCRdb re-derived calls from the 5' RACE reads in MiXCR, one entry per CDR3 protein. The sample has some 78,000 distinct CDR3 sequences; less than 5.5% are singletons. The sequenced sample was PBMCs. Receptors were obtained from a woman younger than 45 with multiple sclerosis. Both conserved end residues are part of each CDR3. The order of the fields is V gene, clone size, J gene, D gene, CDR3 protein, CDR3 DNA. D genes are given only for firm matches. Clone size is stated in some rows and not others, as once, few, many or a class when expanded.

>TRBV20-1|many|TRBJ1-6|.
CSARAQGNNSPLHF
TGCAGTGCTAGAGCCCAGGGGAATAATTCACCCCTCCACTTT
>TRBV6-2/TRBV6-3|few|TRBJ2-3|.
CASSYKVGSDTQYF
TGTGCCAGCAGTTACAAGGTTGGGTCAGATACGCAGTATTTT
>TRBV29-1|many|TRBJ2-3|TRBD1
CSVDPDRVNTDTQYF
TGCAGCGTGGATCCTGACAGGGTAAATACAGATACGCAGTATTTT
>TRBV7-2|many|TRBJ1-1|.
CASSFGQSSNTEAFF
TGTGCCAGCAGCTTCGGACAGTCCTCGAACACTGAAGCTTTCTTT
>TRBV12-3/TRBV12-4|few|TRBJ2-4|TRBD2
CASSLSHSGGAKNIQYF
TGTGCCAGCAGTTTATCGCATAGCGGGGGGGCCAAAAACATTCAGTACTTC
>TRBV5-1|many|TRBJ1-1|TRBD1
CASSLGTGRIGEAFF
TGCGCCAGCAGCTTGGGGACAGGGCGGATAGGTGAAGCTTTCTTT
>TRBV6-6|.|TRBJ1-3|.
CASSPQLSGNTIYF
TGTGCCAGCAGCCCCCAGCTAAGCGGAAACACCATATATTTT
>TRBV5-1|many|TRBJ1-3|.
CASQENGNTIYF
TGCGCCAGCCAGGAAAATGGAAACACCATATATTTT
>TRBV5-1|many|TRBJ2-1|TRBD2
CASSSGLGAYNEQFF
TGCGCCAGCAGCTCGGGACTAGGGGCCTACAATGAGCAGTTCTTC
>TRBV14|.|TRBJ2-1|.
CASSQASYNEQSF
TGTGCCAGCAGCCAAGCCAGCTACAATGAGCAGTCCTTC
>TRBV7-2|many|TRBJ1-5|.
CASSPQGNQPQHF
TGTGCCAGCAGCCCCCAAGGAAATCAGCCCCAGCATTTT
>TRBV4-1|.|TRBJ2-1|.
CASSQDHDEQFF
TGCGCCAGCAGCCAAGATCATGATGAGCAGTTCTTC
>TRBV5-1|many|TRBJ1-1|TRBD1
CASSSQPRGDTEAFF
TGCGCCAGCAGCTCGCAGCCCAGGGGGGACACTGAAGCTTTCTTT
>TRBV20-1|many|TRBJ2-5|TRBD2
CSAPGTSGRGMETQYF
TGCAGTGCTCCCGGGACTAGCGGGAGGGGTATGGAGACCCAGTACTTC
>TRBV20-1|many|TRBJ2-1|TRBD2
CSASWSTSGRFF
TGCAGTGCTAGTTGGTCGACTAGCGGGAGATTCTTC
>TRBV7-8|.|TRBJ2-5|TRBD2
CASRFGAGQETQYF
TGTGCCAGCAGATTTGGAGCGGGGCAAGAGACCCAGTACTTC
>TRBV5-1|many|TRBJ2-2|.
CASGSPYKNTGELFF
TGCGCCAGCGGATCCCCCTATAAGAACACCGGGGAGCTGTTTTTT
>TRBV12-3/TRBV12-4|.|TRBJ2-1|.
CASSFSGRASYNEQFF
TGTGCCAGCAGTTTTTCCGGGCGGGCGTCCTACAATGAGCAGTTCTTC
>TRBV5-1|few|TRBJ2-1|.
CASSLTGDTSYNEQFF
TGCGCCAGCAGCTTGACCGGGGACACCTCCTACAATGAGCAGTTCTTC
>TRBV7-6|many|TRBJ2-5|.
CASSLAHQETQYF
TGTGCCAGCAGCTTAGCGCACCAAGAGACCCAGTACTTC
>TRBV20-1|many|TRBJ1-2|TRBD1
CSAEGAGYGYTF
TGCAGTGCGGAGGGGGCTGGGTATGGCTACACCTTC
>TRBV12-3/TRBV12-4|many|TRBJ1-1|.
CASSFTSVNTEAFF
TGTGCCAGCAGTTTCACATCCGTGAACACTGAAGCTTTCTTT
>TRBV20-1|many|TRBJ2-7|.
CSARDRRTGTSSYEQYF
TGCAGTGCTAGAGACCGGAGGACGGGAACGAGCTCCTACGAGCAGTACTTC
>TRBV12-3/TRBV12-4|many|TRBJ1-3|.
CASRTSGNTIYF
TGTGCCAGCCGGACTTCTGGAAACACCATATATTTT
>TRBV20-1|many|TRBJ2-7|TRBD2
CSARDSGSSYEQYF
TGCAGTGCTAGAGATAGCGGGAGCTCCTACGAGCAGTACTTC
>TRBV20-1|few|TRBJ2-7|TRBD2
CSANGYSGRTDEQYF
TGCAGTGCTAACGGGTATAGCGGGAGGACGGATGAGCAGTACTTC
>TRBV27|many|TRBJ1-6|.
CASRLDEKGRPLHF
TGTGCCAGCAGACTCGACGAGAAGGGGAGACCCCTCCACTTT
>TRBV20-1|many|TRBJ2-4|TRBD2
CSAKGRGVAKNIQYF
TGCAGTGCTAAAGGGAGGGGAGTAGCCAAAAACATTCAGTACTTC
>TRBV4-1|many|TRBJ1-2|.
CASSQDKTGREGYTF
TGCGCCAGCAGCCAAGATAAAACGGGTCGTGAGGGCTACACCTTC
>TRBV6-5|many|TRBJ2-3|.
CANTDTQYF
TGTGCCAACACAGATACGCAGTATTTT
>TRBV6-5|many|TRBJ2-5|TRBD2
CASSTTGTSGQETQYF
TGTGCCAGCAGTACAACCGGGACTAGCGGACAAGAGACCCAGTACTTC
>TRBV12-3/TRBV12-4|.|TRBJ2-1|.
CASSLYSSSLYNEQFF
TGTGCCAGCAGTTTATACTCCTCTTCCCTATACAATGAGCAGTTCTTC
>TRBV5-1|many|TRBJ2-2|.
CASRLGHSMAITGELFF
TGCGCCAGCAGACTCGGACACTCCATGGCGATCACCGGGGAGCTGTTTTTT
>TRBV20-1|many|TRBJ2-3|.
CSAEGSTDTQYF
TGCAGTGCGGAGGGAAGCACAGATACGCAGTATTTT
>TRBV7-9|many|TRBJ2-3|.
CASSLSGPPMDTQYF
TGTGCCAGCAGCTTATCGGGACCCCCAATGGATACGCAGTATTTT
>TRBV12-3/TRBV12-4|many|TRBJ1-2|.
CASSLVVQGEGYTF
TGTGCCAGCAGTTTAGTGGTCCAGGGAGAGGGCTACACCTTC
>TRBV20-1|many|TRBJ2-1|TRBD1
CSATLPGQGANEQFF
TGCAGTGCTACCCTCCCGGGACAGGGGGCAAATGAGCAGTTCTTC
>TRBV4-1|many|TRBJ2-5|.
CASSQDGEETQYF
TGCGCCAGCAGCCAAGATGGGGAGGAGACCCAGTACTTC
>TRBV5-1|many|TRBJ2-3|.
CASSLGYRTDTQYF
TGCGCCAGCAGCTTGGGCTACCGCACAGATACGCAGTATTTT
>TRBV5-1|many|TRBJ2-7|.
CASSGGYNYEQYF
TGCGCCAGCAGCGGGGGGTATAACTACGAGCAGTACTTC
>TRBV12-3/TRBV12-4|many|TRBJ2-6|TRBD2
CASSPGLAASVVTF
TGTGCCAGCAGCCCGGGACTAGCGGCCAGTGTTGTGACTTTC
>TRBV5-1|many|TRBJ2-3|TRBD2
CASSAGLAGAGDTQYF
TGCGCCAGCAGCGCGGGACTAGCGGGAGCTGGGGATACGCAGTATTTT
>TRBV11-2|few|TRBJ1-4|.
CASSSAGGYNEKLFF
TGTGCCAGCAGCTCTGCGGGGGGCTATAATGAAAAACTGTTTTTT
>TRBV5-6|few|TRBJ1-2|.
CASSLGGRGSYGYTF
TGTGCCAGCAGCTTGGGGGGCAGGGGAAGCTATGGCTACACCTTC
>TRBV20-1|many|TRBJ1-6|TRBD1
CSARPLSGQGAYNSPLHF
TGCAGTGCTAGACCCCTTTCCGGACAGGGGGCCTATAATTCACCCCTCCACTTT
>TRBV7-6|many|TRBJ1-1|.
CASSLAAGYMNTEAFF
TGTGCCAGCAGCTTAGCGGCGGGATACATGAACACTGAAGCTTTCTTT
>TRBV5-1|many|TRBJ2-3|.
CASSLYTDTQYF
TGCGCCAGCAGCCTTTACACAGATACGCAGTATTTT
>TRBV20-1|.|TRBJ2-3|TRBD2
CSAPLAGVTDTQYF
TGCAGTGCTCCACTAGCGGGAGTAACAGATACGCAGTATTTT
>TRBV5-5|many|TRBJ2-1|.
CASSFGSGAYNEQFF
TGTGCCAGCAGCTTCGGGTCAGGGGCCTACAATGAGCAGTTCTTC
>TRBV10-3|many|TRBJ2-5|.
CAISESGATETQYF
TGTGCCATCAGTGAGTCGGGGGCAACAGAGACCCAGTACTTC
>TRBV12-3/TRBV12-4|few|TRBJ2-3|.
CASSLTLGSWDTQYF
TGTGCCAGCAGTTTGACCCTAGGGTCATGGGATACGCAGTATTTT
>TRBV4-1|many|TRBJ2-7|TRBD1
CASSQGTGFGYEQYF
TGCGCCAGCAGCCAAGGGACAGGGTTCGGCTACGAGCAGTACTTC
>TRBV7-9|many|TRBJ2-7|TRBD1
CASSRHDRGSEQYF
TGTGCCAGCAGCCGACATGACAGGGGTAGCGAGCAGTACTTC
>TRBV3-1|many|TRBJ2-5|TRBD1
CASSQADRYQETQYF
TGTGCCAGCAGCCAAGCGGACAGGTACCAAGAGACCCAGTACTTC